The 17 T cell receptor beta chains presented below share a single source sample, sequenced in a study of blood T cell repertoires in COVID-19. Assay: immunoSEQ multiplex PCR; the TCRdb copy retains only in-frame clones and omits some. The table records 70,000 to 90,000 clones, 78% of them present only once. Sequencing was carried out using peripheral blood. These receptors were obtained from a human donor in a cohort sampled during active COVID-19.

This chain connects TRBV4-1 to TRBJ2-1, with TRBD1 identical over 8 bases. Germline CDR1 and CDR2: MGHRA and YSYEKL. The CDR3 totals 17 residues. The trim removed 2 bases at V and 7 bases at J, leaving 13 bases unmatched. The CDR3 coding sequence is TGCGCCAGCAGCCAACTACAGGGGGACGGGGCAGGGAATGAGCAGTTCTTC. Its protein is CASSQLQGDGAGNEQFF.

The table lists this clone with a few counts. This chain uses TRBV3-1 (or the pseudogene TRBV3-2) with TRBJ1-5, with D possibly matching TRBD1 (6 bases). Between the trimmed V and J ends, which lost 4 bases and 3 bases, there was a span of 16 bases. Germline lookup yields CDR1 LGHDT and CDR2 YNNKEL (reference sequence). This CDR3 is built from 16 residues. For the CDR3, the DNA is TGTGCCAGCAGCCTCCCGGGGGGCATAATCAATCAGCCCCAGCATTTT. Its protein product is CASSLPGGIINQPQHF.

This clone was detected many times. The chain uses TRBV10-2 and TRBJ1-1; D is possibly TRBD1 (5 bases). CDR3 length equals 15 residues. Trimming removed 6 bases at V and 5 bases at J, with 19 bases between. The V gene's germline CDR1 is WSHSY and CDR2 SAAADI. The CDR3 DNA reads TGCGCCAGCAGACGCGTGGGGGGAAAGTTTACTGAAGCTTTCTTT. This gives the protein CASRRVGGKFTEAFF.

There are a few counts of this clone. The rearrangement links TRBV4-3 to TRBJ2-2; D is possibly TRBD1 (5 bases). The CDR3 has 18 residues. Trimming removed 0 bases at V and 1 base at J, with 15 bases between. The germline CDR1 and CDR2 sequences are LGHNA and YSLEER. Here the CDR3 reads CASSQDRPGILNTGELFF. In DNA form, the CDR3 reads TGCGCCAGCAGCCAAGATAGGCCAGGGATTTTGAACACCGGGGAGCTGTTTTTT.

The chain links TRBV7-8 to TRBJ2-2; 9 bases fit TRBD2. V shed 1 base, J shed 5 bases, and the junction held 14 bases outside the gene matches. CDR3 length: 19 amino acids. Per germline, CDR1 SGHVS and CDR2 FQNEAQ. The CDR3 DNA is TGTGCCAGCAGCTTAGTCGGCGGGGGGGCCGCGTTTGAGACCGGGGAGCTGTTTTTT. Translating gives CASSLVGGGAAFETGELFF.

The chain joins TRBV6-5 to TRBJ2-3; 10 nucleotides align to TRBD2. V gave up 4 bases and J gave up 4 bases; unmatched junction bases: 5. The CDR3 spans 15 residues. The germline gives CDR1 MNHEY, CDR2 SVGAGI. CDR3 protein: CASSLSGGASDTQYF. Here the CDR3 DNA reads TGTGCCAGCAGTTTGAGCGGGGGGGCCTCAGATACGCAGTATTTT.

The V and J genes are TRBV7-2 and TRBJ2-1; 11 nucleotides match TRBD2. This CDR3 spans 18 amino acids. Per germline, CDR1 SGHTA and CDR2 FQGNSA. Losses at the gene ends were 0 bases for V and 2 bases for J; bases not matched to a gene: 6. The CDR3, as DNA: TGTGCCAGCAGCTTAGCTCCGACTAGCGGGGACACCTACAATGAGCAGTTCTTC. Translation gives CASSLAPTSGDTYNEQFF.

The CDR3 loop is CASSLSRNTEAFF. The CDR3 DNA is TGTGCCAGCAGTTTAAGCCGGAACACTGAAGCTTTCTTT. The gene calls are TRBV27 and TRBJ1-1; unclear D gene. The CDR3 runs 13 residues. Germline CDR1 reads MNHEY; CDR2 reads SMNVEV (reference sequence). V gave up 2 bases and J gave up 1 base, with 5 bases separating them.

The chain combines TRBV7-8 with TRBJ1-2; 9 bases align to TRBD1. CDR1 and CDR2 from the germline V gene are SGHVS and FQNEAQ. The ends lost 2 bases at V and 4 bases at J; junction bases unmatched: 5. The CDR3 spans 15 residues. DNA of the CDR3: TGTGCCAGCAGCTTATTGGACAGGGGAAGCTATGGCTACACCTTC. It specifies CASSLLDRGSYGYTF. The full variable domain, with the rest looked up from reference TRBV7-8 and TRBJ1-2, is GAGVSQSPRYKVAKRGQDVALRCDPISGHVSLFWYQQALGQGPEFLTYFQNEAQLDKSGLPSDRFFAERPEGSVSTLKIQRTQQEDSAVYLCASSLLDRGSYGYTFGSGTRLTVV.

The genes are TRBV6-2 or TRBV6-3 and TRBJ2-7; 9 positions match TRBD1. V lost 0 bases to trimming and J lost 5 bases; unmatched junction nucleotides: 8. Germline loops: CDR1 MNHEY, CDR2 SVGEGT. CDR3 length equals 16 residues. CDR3 amino acids: CASSYSIEQGAHEQYF. CDR3 nucleotides: TGTGCCAGCAGTTACTCGATAGAACAGGGGGCCCACGAGCAGTACTTC.

The CDR3 DNA follows: TGTGCCAGCAGTTACCCGGGGACAGGGCTCGGAGAGCTGTTTTTT. Translation gives CASSYPGTGLGELFF. The genes are TRBV6-5 and TRBJ2-2; the match to TRBD1 covers 9 bases. Germline-derived CDR1 and CDR2 are MNHEY and SVGAGI. CDR3 length: 15 amino acids. V gave up 2 bases and J gave up 11 bases; unmatched junction bases: 9.

The chain is built from TRBV9 and TRBJ1-2; the match to TRBD1 covers 7 bases. CDR1 is SGDLS, CDR2 YYNGEE, per germline. The CDR3 has 17 residues. V gave up 3 bases and J gave up 1 base; unmatched junction bases: 12. The CDR3 DNA sequence: TGTGCCAGCAGCGGACAGGGTCGCTCGGGGGTTAACTATGGCTACACCTTC. Protein product: CASSGQGRSGVNYGYTF.

This chain connects TRBV7-8 to TRBJ1-1; possible D gene TRBD1, 5 bases. CDR3 size: 13 residues. V lost 0 bases and J 11 bases, leaving 13 bases between the germline ends. Germline V gene lookup returns CDR1 SGHVS and CDR2 FQNEAQ. Written as DNA, the CDR3 is TGTGCCAGCAGCTTAGCAGGGACTTTATTGGCTTTCTTT. This gives the protein CASSLAGTLLAFF.

This chain joins TRBV5-1 and TRBJ2-5, with 8 positions matching TRBD1. The CDR3 loop spans 16 amino acids. CDR1 and CDR2 from the germline V gene are SGHRS and YFSETQ. Trimming cost V 3 bases and J 1 base; bases outside gene matches: 8. CDR3 protein: CASSSRGGTGQETQYF. CDR3 DNA: TGCGCCAGCAGCTCCCGCGGAGGGACAGGCCAAGAGACCCAGTACTTC.

For the CDR3, the DNA is TGTGCCAGCAGTTACCGGGACTCGAGGGAGCAGTACTTC. It translates to CASSYRDSREQYF. V gene TRBV6-2 or TRBV6-3 combines with J gene TRBJ2-7, with D maybe TRBD2 (6 bases). Germline CDR1 is MNHEY and CDR2 is SVGEGT. The CDR3 covers 13 residues. With 2 bases removed from V and 7 bases from J, the gap between germline ends came to 12 bases.

This chain joins TRBV6-1 and TRBJ1-6, with TRBD1 as a possible D gene (5 bases). The V gene's germline CDR1 is MNHNS and CDR2 SASEGT. V lost 3 bases and J lost 5, with 11 bases in between. CDR3 length: 15 residues. DNA for the CDR3: TGTGCCAGCAGTGACCCCGGAGGGGATAATTCACCCCTCCACTTT. It is translated as CASSDPGGDNSPLHF.

The V call is TRBV6-5, the J call TRBJ1-4; 7 bases line up with TRBD1. The CDR3 has 15 amino acids. The trim removed 6 bases at V and 5 bases at J, leaving 9 bases unmatched. Germline-derived CDR1 and CDR2 are MNHEY and SVGAGI. The CDR3 is CASRKGDSLNEKLFF. The CDR3 DNA reads TGTGCCAGCAGGAAAGGGGACAGCTTGAATGAAAAACTGTTTTTT.